The clone carrying this T cell receptor beta chain has more than one count but fewer than ten. Its antigen is still unknown. Each cell subset's genomic DNA was divided evenly among several immunoSEQ plates. Sequenced by immunoSEQ multiplex PCR; TCRdb stores in-frame clones only, minus some. Of 900,000 to 1,200,000 clones listed, around 82% are singletons. This sample was taken from a study of shared clonotypes between healthy human individuals. General study points: Memory subsets generally showed smaller estimated richness than naive subsets did. Clonotypes not shared had lower generation probabilities than those common to all four donors. Sample collection involved blood only; tissue repertoires are likely different.

The specimen was memory CD4+ T cells from PBMCs. The subset denotes: CD45RA-negative fraction. The clonotype originates from a man aged 18 to 29 in good health. Some clones in this sample may be carry-over from other donors' samples.

Here the CDR3 reads CASSQLGRTSGTDTQYF. The CDR3 nucleotides are TGTGCCAGCAGCCAACTAGGTCGGACTAGCGGCACAGATACGCAGTATTTT. This rearrangement joins TRBV5-6 to TRBJ2-3; the match to TRBD2 covers 9 bases. V trimming: 4 bases; J trimming: 1 base; junction bases outside the gene matches: 10. Per the germline V gene, CDR1 is SGHDT and CDR2 is YYEEEE. This CDR3 comprises 17 residues.